This T cell receptor beta chain is drawn from a study of T cells after yellow fever vaccination. Study-wide background: Fractions of low cell number were prepared using SMART-Seq v4 Ultra Low Input.

Study conclusions and caveats: Secondary responses were weaker yet peaked faster, day 5 versus 15.

Looked up from germline, CDR1 is LGHNA and CDR2 is YNFKEQ. The J segment lost 3 bases and the V segment lost 0 bases, leaving 7 bases of the junction unmatched. This CDR3 is 18 amino acids long. For this clonotype: Its antigen is not identified.

Production of TCR cDNA was by 5'RACE template switching, which also added a universal primer site and UMIs. Via MiXCR, TCRdb re-called the 5' RACE reads, giving one row per CDR3 protein. This table has almost 600,000 distinct CDR3 sequences, roughly 12% appearing once. This sample comprised PBMCs, obtained on the day of the yellow fever booster vaccination. The receptor was derived from a man aged 25-40 years who received the YFV17D yellow fever vaccine. The rearrangement joins TRBV4-2 to TRBJ2-2; TRBD1 aligns across 10 bases. CDR3 bases: TGTGCCAGCAGCCAAGACGAGACAGGGGGCTCGTACACCGGGGAGCTGTTTTTT. Its translation is CASSQDETGGSYTGELFF.